This TCR beta chain was sequenced for a study of blood T cell repertoires in COVID-19. Study background: T cells, B-cell-depleted T cells, or PBMCs supplied cDNA or gDNA.

TCRdb keeps only in-frame clones here, not all; method: immunoSEQ multiplex PCR. This table has 140,000 or so clones, around 86% appearing once. Germline-derived CDR1 and CDR2 are MGHRA and YSYEKL. Trimming cost V 1 base and J 2 bases, with 15 bases left between them. The length of the CDR3 is 17 residues. V usage is TRBV4-1 and J usage is TRBJ1-5, with D unclear. Sequencing was carried out using peripheral blood. This TCR derives from a man in his fifties or sixties who had recovered from COVID-19. The CDR3 here is CASSQVRGRSGNQPQHF. The CDR3 DNA follows: TGCGCCAGCAGCCAAGTTAGAGGGAGGTCGGGCAATCAGCCCCAGCATTTT.